This passage covers 8 T cell receptor beta chains from one sample sequenced in a study of T cell repertoires in cytomegalovirus infection (dated by TCRdb to the late 2010s). Their specific antigens are unknown. Per the publication, the treatment or condition label means: in vitro stimulation with specific CMV peptide epitopes to enrich CMV-specific T cells. The instrument was an Illumina HiSeq 1500. TCRdb redid the processing of the public reads, applying fastp at Q25 and MiXCR, and retained in-frame beta chains. Duplicate CDR3 protein sequences are folded into a single record with the most common DNA and genes. This sample lists about 280,000 distinct CDR3 sequences; less than 25% were detected once. Approximately 19% of the sample goes to the ten largest clones. The specimen was cultured PBMCs, collected from culture after CMV antigen stimulation. The receptors shown here come from a human donor in good health (CMV status not recorded). Some clones in this sample may be carry-over from other donors' samples.

The chain recombines TRBV5-1 with TRBJ2-3; 9 positions match TRBD2. This CDR3 has 18 residues. CDR1 SGHRS and CDR2 YFSETQ come from the germline V gene. Trimming cost V 4 bases and J 2 bases; bases outside gene matches: 14. The CDR3 coding sequence is TGCGCCAGCAGCCCCCGGAAGACTAGCGGTGGTCCCACAGATACGCAGTATTTT. Its protein product is CASSPRKTSGGPTDTQYF. Drawing the rest from reference TRBV5-1 and TRBJ2-3, the complete variable domain is KAGVTQTPRYLIKTRGQQVTLSCSPISGHRSVSWYQQTPGQGLQFLFEYFSETQRNKGNFPGRFSGRQFSNSRSEMNVSTLELGDSALYLCASSPRKTSGGPTDTQYFGPGTRLTVL.

The genes are TRBV18 and TRBJ1-1; D gene uncertain. Germline V lookup: CDR1 KGHSH, CDR2 LQKENI. This CDR3 region has 12 residues. The V end was cut by 6 bases, the J end by 1 base, with 6 bases between. The CDR3 bases are TGTGCCAGCTCCCAAAAGAACACTGAAGCTTTCTTT. Translated, it gives CASSQKNTEAFF.

This clonotype was counted ten times or more. V gene TRBV11-2 combines with J gene TRBJ2-1; the D is unclear. With 5 bases removed from V and 9 bases from J, the gap between germline ends came to 8 bases. CDR1 is SGHAT, CDR2 FQNNGV, per germline. This CDR3 spans 11 amino acids. The CDR3 loop is CASSPLSEQFF. CDR3 nucleotide sequence: TGTGCCAGCAGCCCCCTGAGTGAGCAGTTCTTC.

The genes are TRBV7-9 and TRBJ2-7; D is undetermined. The germline V and J ends were trimmed by 0 bases and 6 bases, with 15 bases remaining between them. From germline, CDR1 is SEHNR and CDR2 FQNEAQ (reference sequence). This CDR3 has 15 residues. CDR3 DNA: TGTGCCAGCAGCTTAGCTGACCCTGCCTGGGGCGAGCAGTACGTC. Translation: CASSLADPAWGEQYV.

This clonotype came up a few times. This rearrangement joins TRBV20-1 to TRBJ1-4; D gene ambiguous. The CDR3 covers 13 residues. CDR1 and CDR2 (germline): DFQATT, SNEGSKA (reference sequence). V was trimmed by 5 bases and J by 5 bases, leaving 12 bases between them. The CDR3 coding sequence is TGCAGTGCTCTTCAAACACAGAATGAAAAACTGTTTTTT. It codes for CSALQTQNEKLFF.

This clonotype was counted between two and nine times. This rearrangement joins TRBV27 to TRBJ2-1; D is uncertain. This CDR3 spans 15 amino acids. V dropped 5 bases and J dropped 3 bases, with 14 bases sitting between them. Germline V gives CDR1 MNHEY, CDR2 SMNVEV (reference sequence). CDR3 protein: CASSLSVAFYNEQFF. DNA for the CDR3: TGTGCCAGCAGTCTTAGTGTGGCCTTCTACAATGAGCAGTTCTTC.

This clonotype showed up many times. The chain joins TRBV7-6 to TRBJ1-5, with 8 bases fitting TRBD1. The germline CDR1 and CDR2 sequences are SGHVS and FNYEAQ. The CDR3 is 16 residues long. V gave up 4 bases and J gave up 6 bases; unmatched junction bases: 11. The CDR3 region is CASSYATGVGAQPQHF. The CDR3 nucleotides read TGTGCCAGCAGCTACGCGACAGGGGTGGGAGCTCAGCCCCAGCATTTT.

This clonotype was counted between two and nine times. The rearrangement uses TRBV5-1 and TRBJ2-6; no reliable D call. CDR3 size: 15 residues. CDR1 SGHRS and CDR2 YFSETQ come from the germline V gene. Trimming took off 0 bases at V and 4 bases at J, with 8 bases between the two ends. The CDR3 region is CASSLGEAGANVLTF. In nucleotides, the CDR3 is TGCGCCAGCAGCTTGGGAGAGGCCGGGGCCAACGTCCTGACTTTC.